The rows below give T cell receptor beta chains drawn from one sample of a study of OX40 agonist ivuxolimab in advanced cancers. Sequenced by immunoSEQ multiplex PCR; TCRdb stores in-frame clones only, minus some. Of some 95,000 clones in the sample, under 95% were seen once. This specimen consisted of CD4+ or CD8+ T cells sorted from blood, obtained in a trial of the OX40 agonist ivuxolimab. These TCRs come from an adult with an advanced solid tumor such as melanoma, head and neck, liver or kidney cancer. Each CDR3 is given with its conserved first and last residue. Each record gives: D gene, CDR3 length, V gene, J gene, clone size, CDR3 DNA, CDR3 protein. D genes are given only for firm matches. Only some rows state a clone size, as once, few, many or a class for expanded clones.

>TRBD1|14|TRBV6-1|TRBJ1-5|NA
TGTGCCAGCATGAAACAGGGGAAGGTTCAGCCCCAGCATTTT
CASMKQGKVQPQHF
>TRBD1|20|TRBV11-3|TRBJ1-5|once
TGTGCCAGCAGCCCCCCCATGCTGGGACAGGGGGCGTATAGCAATCAGCCCCAGCATTTT
CASSPPMLGQGAYSNQPQHF
>TRBD1|13|TRBV12-5|TRBJ1-2|NA
TGTGCTAGTGGTTTGGGGGCCGGGACAGCGAACCACTTC
CASGLGAGTANHF
>TRBD1|14|TRBV6-6|TRBJ1-4|NA
TGTGCCAGCAAGACCCTAGGGGGCGATGAAAAACTGTTTTTT
CASKTLGGDEKLFF
>TRBD2|15|TRBV7-3|TRBJ2-3|NA
TGTGCCAGCAGCTTGGGAGGGGCTAGCACAGATACGCAGTATTTT
CASSLGGASTDTQYF
>NA|15|TRBV11-2|TRBJ1-1|NA
TGTGCCAGCAGCTTAGATCAGGGTTTGAGGACTGAAGCTTTCTTT
CASSLDQGLRTEAFF
>NA|9|TRBV6-5|TRBJ2-7|NA
TGTGCCAGCACCCTCGAGCAGTACTTC
CASTLEQYF
>NA|14|TRBV5-1|TRBJ1-6|NA
TGCGCCAGCAGCCTGGATACGGGTAATTCACCCCTCCACTTT
CASSLDTGNSPLHF
>TRBD2|12|TRBV6-6|TRBJ2-7|NA
TGTGCCAGCAGACACGGGGAGGGGGAGCAGTACTTC
CASRHGEGEQYF
>NA|14|TRBV2|TRBJ2-5|NA
TGTGCCAGCAGTGTGGGGCCGGTACAAGAGACCCAGTACTTC
CASSVGPVQETQYF
>NA|13|TRBV30|TRBJ1-5|NA
TGTGCCTGGAGTGTACAAGGGGGTCAGCCCCAGCATTTT
CAWSVQGGQPQHF
>TRBD1|15|TRBV5-8|TRBJ1-1|NA
TGTGCCAGCAGCTTTTACAGGGGGAGTCGGACTGAAGCTTTCTTT
CASSFYRGSRTEAFF
>NA|14|TRBV9|TRBJ2-2|NA
TGTGCCAGCAGCGTTGGTTTCCACACCGGGGAGCTGTTTTTT
CASSVGFHTGELFF
>NA|14|TRBV5-1|TRBJ1-2|NA
TGCGCCAGCAGCTTGGAACCAGCTCAAGGCGGCTACACCTTC
CASSLEPAQGGYTF
>TRBD1|15|TRBV6-5|TRBJ2-1|NA
TGTGCCAGCAGCCCGAGGACAGGGGCGGACAATGAGCAGTTCTTC
CASSPRTGADNEQFF
>TRBD1|15|TRBV27|TRBJ1-2|NA
TGTGCCAGCAGTTACCTTGGACAGGGGAACTATGGCTACACCTTC
CASSYLGQGNYGYTF
>NA|16|TRBV15|TRBJ1-3|few
TGTGCCACCAGCAGAGATCACACAGGCTCTGGAAACACCATATATTTT
CATSRDHTGSGNTIYF
>NA|13|TRBV18|TRBJ2-5|NA
TGTGCCAGCTCCCGGGGGGCGCAAGAGACCCAGTACTTC
CASSRGAQETQYF
>TRBD2|16|TRBV5-1|TRBJ2-3|NA
TGCGCCAGCAGCTTGGGGGGGACTAGCGGGATGGATACGCAGTATTTT
CASSLGGTSGMDTQYF
>NA|15|TRBV14|TRBJ1-1|NA
TGTGCCAGCAGCCAAGTAATAGGTGTGAACACTGAAGCTTTCTTT
CASSQVIGVNTEAFF
>NA|14|TRBV11-3|TRBJ1-2|once
TGTGCCAGCAGCTTAGGGGTGACGCCAGGGGGCTACACCTTC
CASSLGVTPGGYTF
>TRBD1|15|TRBV11-2|TRBJ2-3|NA
TGTGCCAGCAGCGACAGGGGCCTTTACACAGATACGCAGTATTTT
CASSDRGLYTDTQYF
>TRBD1|15|TRBV19|TRBJ2-2|NA
TGTGCCAGTAGGGTGACAGGGGCGAACACCGGGGAGCTGTTTTTT
CASRVTGANTGELFF
>NA|10|TRBV7-3|TRBJ2-7|NA
TGTGCCAGCGGGGACTTGTACGGGGACTTC
CASGDLYGDF
>NA|14|TRBV5-1|TRBJ2-1|once
TGCGCCAGCAGCTTGGGTAGGGCCAACAATGAGCAGTTCTTC
CASSLGRANNEQFF
>TRBD1|15|TRBV9|TRBJ2-7|NA
TGTGCCAGCAGCGTAACCCATGGGACAGGGGGCGAGCAGTACTTC
CASSVTHGTGGEQYF
>NA|16|TRBV30|TRBJ1-6|NA
TGTGCCTGGAGTTCTCAACCCGGGCACTTTACTTCACCCCTCCACTTT
CAWSSQPGHFTSPLHF
>NA|14|TRBV18|TRBJ1-5|NA
TGTGCCAGCTCCCGGATCTACGGCAATCAGCCCCAGCATTTT
CASSRIYGNQPQHF
>NA|14|TRBV18|TRBJ1-3|NA
TGTGCCAGCACGCAGGGTGGTTGGAGAAACACCATATATTTT
CASTQGGWRNTIYF
>TRBD1|11|TRBV6-1|TRBJ1-1|few
TGTGCGACAGGGCCGAACACTGAAGCTTTCTTT
CATGPNTEAFF
>TRBD1|14|TRBV19|TRBJ1-6|NA
TGTGCCAGTAGTCCCGGGGACAGTAATTCACCCCTCCACTTT
CASSPGDSNSPLHF
>TRBD2|19|TRBV9|TRBJ2-3|NA
TGTGCCAGCAGCGCGAGAACTCGGACTAGCGGAGCCATCGGGGATACGCAGTATTTT
CASSARTRTSGAIGDTQYF
>NA|16|TRBV5-4|TRBJ1-2|NA
TGTGCCAGCAGCTTGGAGGGGTACAGCCGTAACTATGGCTACACCTTC
CASSLEGYSRNYGYTF
>NA|14|TRBV7-6|TRBJ1-1|NA
TGTGCCAGCAGCTTAAGGGCCTCGGACACTGAAGCTTTCTTT
CASSLRASDTEAFF
>TRBD2|13|TRBV10-3|TRBJ2-3|NA
TGTGCCATCACTAGCGGAAGCACAGATACGCAGTATTTT
CAITSGSTDTQYF
>NA|11|TRBV29-1|TRBJ2-5|NA
TGCAGCGTTGAGGTCGGGCAGACCCAGTACTTC
CSVEVGQTQYF
>TRBD1|14|TRBV5-1|TRBJ2-2|NA
TGCGCCAGCAGTTTACAGGGGGCCGGCGGGGAGCTGTTTTTT
CASSLQGAGGELFF
>NA|11|TRBV29-1|TRBJ2-5|NA
TGCAGCGTTCGGCAGGGCCTCGGGCAGTACTTC
CSVRQGLGQYF
>NA|13|TRBV6-5|TRBJ1-1|NA
TGTGCCAGCAGCCCCGGGAGGCAGACTGAAGCTTTCTTT
CASSPGRQTEAFF
>TRBD1|15|TRBV6-6|TRBJ2-1|NA
TGTGCCAGCTCTGACAGGGGGAGCTCCTACAATGAGCAGTTCTTC
CASSDRGSSYNEQFF
>NA|13|TRBV7-3|TRBJ2-3|NA
TGTGCCAGCAGCTTAAGTCTGGAAGATACGCAGTATTTT
CASSLSLEDTQYF
>NA|14|TRBV2|TRBJ2-7|NA
TGTGCCAGCGGACTCGGGACTCAAACCTACGAGCAGTACTTC
CASGLGTQTYEQYF
>NA|14|TRBV19|TRBJ2-7|NA
TGTGCCAGTAGTAAGGGCAGGGACACCTATGAGCAGTACTTC
CASSKGRDTYEQYF
>TRBD1|15|TRBV6-1|TRBJ2-1|NA
TGTGCCAGCAGCTATGGACAGGACTCCTACAATGAGCAGTTCTTC
CASSYGQDSYNEQFF
>TRBD2|18|TRBV5-1|TRBJ2-1|NA
TGCGCCAGCAGCGCATGGGGTCGGGCGGGACTAGGCGGCAATGAGCAGTTCTTC
CASSAWGRAGLGGNEQFF
>NA|15|TRBV7-9|TRBJ1-4|NA
TGTGCCAGCACCTCTTTCCCTCAGGCCAATGAAAAACTGTTTTTT
CASTSFPQANEKLFF
>TRBD1|15|TRBV10-3|TRBJ2-7|NA
TGTGCCATCAGCCGACAGGGAATTATATCCTACGAGCAGTACTTC
CAISRQGIISYEQYF
>TRBD2|15|TRBV5-1|TRBJ2-7|once
TGCGCCAGCAGCACAGGACTAGCGGGCGACTACGAGCAGTACTTC
CASSTGLAGDYEQYF
>NA|14|TRBV30|TRBJ2-7|NA
TGTGCCTGGAGTGCCCGCCGGGGGCAGTACGAGCAGTACTTC
CAWSARRGQYEQYF
>TRBD1|15|TRBV6-5|TRBJ2-6|NA
TGTGCCAGCAGTTGGGACAGGTCTGGGGCCAACGTCCTGACTTTC
CASSWDRSGANVLTF
>TRBD2|17|TRBV4-2|TRBJ2-1|NA
TGTGCCAGCAGCCAGTTACACGGGCTAGCGGGAGGTAATGAGCAGTTCTTC
CASSQLHGLAGGNEQFF
>NA|12|TRBV6-1|TRBJ2-5|NA
TGTGCCAGCAGCGGAGTCGGGGAGACCCAGTACTTC
CASSGVGETQYF
>TRBD1|13|TRBV30|TRBJ2-7|NA
TGTGCCTGCCCCAGGACAGGGAGCTACGAGCAGTACTTC
CACPRTGSYEQYF
>NA|16|TRBV7-6|TRBJ1-4|NA
TGTGCCAGCAGCTTAGCCACAGCACCAACTAATGAAAAACTGTTTTTT
CASSLATAPTNEKLFF
>NA|16|TRBV7-2|TRBJ2-5|NA
TGTGCCAGCAGCGGCAGGGGGGGGCCGGGGGCAGAGACCCAGTACTTC
CASSGRGGPGAETQYF
>TRBD2|15|TRBV9|TRBJ2-3|NA
TGTGCCAGCAGCGTACTGAGCGGGGGAGGGGATACGCAGTATTTT
CASSVLSGGGDTQYF
>NA|15|TRBV4-1|TRBJ1-3|NA
TGCGCCAGCAGCCAAGAGGGTTTCTCTGGAAACACCATATATTTT
CASSQEGFSGNTIYF
>TRBD1|16|TRBV18|TRBJ2-7|few
TGTGCCAGCTCACCAGGGGGTCGGACAGGGGGCTACGAGCAGTACTTC
CASSPGGRTGGYEQYF
>TRBD1|13|TRBV6-1|TRBJ2-1|NA
TGTGCCAGCAGTTCAGGGGGTGGTTGGGAGCAGTTCTTC
CASSSGGGWEQFF